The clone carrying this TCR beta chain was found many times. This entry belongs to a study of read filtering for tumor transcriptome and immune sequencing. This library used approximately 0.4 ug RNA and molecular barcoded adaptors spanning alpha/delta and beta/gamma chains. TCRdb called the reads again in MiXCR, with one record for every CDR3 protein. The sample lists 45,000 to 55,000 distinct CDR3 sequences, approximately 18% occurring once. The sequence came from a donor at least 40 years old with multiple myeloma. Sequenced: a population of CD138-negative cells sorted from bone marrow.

CDR3 in DNA: TGTGCCAGCAGTTACTCGCCGGGCCGGGGGGAAGCTTTCTTT. As protein: CASSYSPGRGEAFF. The J gene is TRBJ1-1, the V gene TRBV6-5; D might be TRBD1 (5 bases). The CDR3 covers 14 residues. CDR1 and CDR2 (germline): MNHEY, SVGAGI. V shed 0 bases and J shed 8 bases, with 13 bases lying between them.